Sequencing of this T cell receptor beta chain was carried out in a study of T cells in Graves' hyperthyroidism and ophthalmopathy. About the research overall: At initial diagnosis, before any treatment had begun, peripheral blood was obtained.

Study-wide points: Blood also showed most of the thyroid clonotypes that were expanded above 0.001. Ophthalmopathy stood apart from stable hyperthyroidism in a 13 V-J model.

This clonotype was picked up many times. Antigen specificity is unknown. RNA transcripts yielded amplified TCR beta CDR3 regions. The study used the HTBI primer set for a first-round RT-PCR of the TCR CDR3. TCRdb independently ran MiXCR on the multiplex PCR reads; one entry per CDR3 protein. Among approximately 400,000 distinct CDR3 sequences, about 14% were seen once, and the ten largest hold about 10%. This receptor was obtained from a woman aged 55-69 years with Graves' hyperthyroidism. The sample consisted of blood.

The CDR3: CASRETATSYNEQFF. CDR3 bases: TGTGCCAGCAGAGAGACCGCTACCTCCTACAATGAGCAGTTCTTC. The V call is TRBV7-9, the J call TRBJ2-1; the D is unclear. This CDR3 comprises 15 residues. The V end was cut by 6 bases, the J end by 0 bases, with 12 bases between. Germline V gives CDR1 SEHNR, CDR2 FQNEAQ (reference sequence).